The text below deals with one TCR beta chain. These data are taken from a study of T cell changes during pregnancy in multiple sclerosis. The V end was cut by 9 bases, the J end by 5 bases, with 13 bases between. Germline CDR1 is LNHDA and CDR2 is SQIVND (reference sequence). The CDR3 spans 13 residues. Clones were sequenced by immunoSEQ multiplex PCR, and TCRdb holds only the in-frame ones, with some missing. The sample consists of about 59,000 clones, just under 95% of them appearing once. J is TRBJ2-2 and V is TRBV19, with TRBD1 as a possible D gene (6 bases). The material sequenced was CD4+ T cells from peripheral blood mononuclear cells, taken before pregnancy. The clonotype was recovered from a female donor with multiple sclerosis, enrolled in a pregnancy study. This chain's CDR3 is CASSWTVTGELFF. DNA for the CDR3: TGTGCCAGCAGTTGGACAGTAACCGGGGAGCTGTTTTTT. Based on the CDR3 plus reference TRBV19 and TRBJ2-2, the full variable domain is DGGITQSPKYLFRKEGQNVTLSCEQNLNHDAMYWYRQDPGQGLRLIYYSQIVNDFQKGDIAEGYSVSREKKESFPLTVTSAQKNPTAFYLCASSWTVTGELFFGEGSRLTVL.